These 27 T cell receptor beta chains share one sample of origin, sequenced in a study of T-cell reconstitution after alpha-beta-depleted transplantation in children. The TCRbeta library was prepared with unique molecular identifiers. TCRdb recomputed calls from the PCR reads with MiXCR, one row per CDR3 protein. The sample records hundreds of thousands of distinct CDR3 sequences, more than 20% being singletons. The source material was PBMCs, mostly from graft donor cells, sampled 360 days after TCRalphabeta/CD19-depleted stem cell transplant. These receptors originate from a female patient between 2 and 15 years old who had a stem cell transplant for congenital amegakaryocytic thrombocytopenia, so the T cells may come from the graft donor.

There are many counts of this clonotype. The gene calls are TRBV4-2 and TRBJ2-3, with TRBD2 matching over 7 bases. J gave up 2 bases and V 3 bases, and 8 bases lay outside the gene matches. Per germline, CDR1 LGHNA and CDR2 YNFKEQ. CDR3 size: 16 residues. For the CDR3, the DNA is TGTGCCAGCAGCCAGGTACTAGCGAGGCACACAGATACGCAGTATTTT. Translated: CASSQVLARHTDTQYF.

The chain couples TRBV24-1 to TRBJ1-3, with D uncertain. The germline V gene encodes CDR1 KGHDR and CDR2 SFDVKD. This CDR3 is 13 amino acids long. Trimming removed 3 bases at V and 7 bases at J, with 9 bases between. The CDR3 DNA follows: TGTGCCACCAGTGATCCCTACATGAACACCATATATTTT. Its translation: CATSDPYMNTIYF.

The gene calls are TRBV6-1 and TRBJ2-7; D ambiguous. The germline V gene has CDR1 MNHNS and CDR2 SASEGT. There are 13 residues in the CDR3. The germline V and J ends were trimmed by 8 bases and 3 bases, with 14 bases remaining between them. The DNA for the CDR3 is TGTGCCAGCGTAGCAGGCTCGGGCTACGAGCAGTACTTC. It codes for CASVAGSGYEQYF.

Written as DNA, the CDR3 is TGTGCCAGCAGTGATCTAGGCAGGGCCAATGAGCAGTTCTTC. It encodes CASSDLGRANEQFF. The J gene is TRBJ2-1, the V gene TRBV6-1; D is possibly TRBD1 (5 bases). Trimming stripped 3 bases from V and 6 bases from J, with 12 bases between. Germline V gives CDR1 MNHNS, CDR2 SASEGT. This CDR3 is 14 amino acids long.

This clonotype was detected only a few times. This chain joins TRBV7-2 and TRBJ1-1; D remains unclear. Germline V gene lookup returns CDR1 SGHTA and CDR2 FQGNSA. The CDR3 totals 15 residues. The V end lost 0 bases, the J end lost 5 bases, and 13 bases lay between the germline ends. The CDR3 reads CASSLAWGVGTEAFF. CDR3 in DNA: TGTGCCAGCAGCTTAGCGTGGGGAGTAGGGACTGAAGCTTTCTTT.

J is TRBJ2-5 and V is TRBV20-1; 7 bases match TRBD1. The V gene end was trimmed by 5 bases and the J gene end by 0 bases; junction bases not matched to a gene: 3. Germline lookup yields CDR1 DFQATT and CDR2 SNEGSKA (reference sequence). The CDR3 extends over 13 amino acids. The CDR3 bases are TGCAGTGCTGGGGACAGCTACCAAGAGACCCAGTACTTC. Translation gives CSAGDSYQETQYF.

This clonotype has more than one count but fewer than ten. CDR3 sequence: CASSFPGSGTPNEQFF. In nucleotides, the CDR3 is TGTGCCAGCAGTTTTCCCGGGAGCGGGACACCAAATGAGCAGTTCTTC. The chain is built from TRBV28 and TRBJ2-1, with D tentatively TRBD2 (7 bases). The CDR3 has 16 amino acids. The V gene's germline CDR1 is MDHEN and CDR2 SYDVKM. The V gene lost 3 bases and the J gene lost 7 bases, with 19 bases spanning the gap.

This clonotype was recorded only once. Germline is not matched at one junction end, which may reflect a read error. The gene calls are TRBV12-3 or TRBV12-4 and TRBJ2-7, with D possibly TRBD1 on 6 matching bases. This CDR3 region has 12 residues. As DNA, the CDR3 is TGTGCCGGCAGTTTAGGGGGTTACGAGCAGTACTTC. Translated, it gives CAGSLGGYEQYF.

This clonotype has more than one count but fewer than ten. V gene TRBV4-2 combines with J gene TRBJ2-1; D tentatively reads TRBD1 or TRBD2 (5 bases each). The CDR3 covers 15 residues. Germline CDR1 LGHNA, CDR2 YNFKEQ. The germline V and J ends were trimmed by 0 bases and 8 bases, with 14 bases remaining between them. The CDR3 DNA reads TGTGCCAGCAGCCAAGATCGACCCGGGGCGCATGAGCAGTTCTTC. Translating it yields CASSQDRPGAHEQFF.

Only a few counts were recorded for this clonotype. The chain uses TRBV7-6 and TRBJ2-2; D remains ambiguous. The CDR3 is made up of 14 amino acids. Per the germline V gene, CDR1 is SGHVS and CDR2 is FNYEAQ. V was trimmed by 5 bases and J by 5 bases, leaving 12 bases between them. CDR3 sequence reads: CASSPLIITGELFF. CDR3 nucleotide sequence: TGTGCCAGCAGCCCCCTTATCATTACCGGGGAGCTGTTTTTT.

J is TRBJ1-1 and V is TRBV7-3; weak D call: TRBD1 (5 bases). V was pared by 2 bases and J by 4 bases, with 11 bases between. CDR1 SGHTA and CDR2 FQGTGA come from the germline V gene. This CDR3 has 14 amino acids. The DNA of the CDR3 is TGTGCCAGCAGCTTAGGTCGTGGGGCCACTGAAGCTTTCTTT. Protein: CASSLGRGATEAFF.

The chain links TRBV5-6 to TRBJ1-2; D gene unclear. Deletions cut 0 bases from V and 0 bases from J, with 6 bases between. Germline V gene sequence: CDR1 SGHDT, CDR2 YYEEEE. The CDR3 covers 14 residues. The CDR3 here is CASSLVGTNYGYTF. In DNA form, the CDR3 reads TGTGCCAGCAGCTTGGTAGGAACTAACTATGGCTACACCTTC.

This chain joins TRBV29-1 and TRBJ2-1; 7 bases are a match to TRBD2. The junction had 5 bases not matched to a gene; V was cut back by 0 bases and J by 0 bases. This CDR3 has 16 amino acids. Per germline, CDR1 SQVTM and CDR2 ANQGSEA. CDR3 DNA sequence: TGCAGCGTTGAAGAAGCTAGCGGAAGCTCCTACAATGAGCAGTTCTTC. Its protein is CSVEEASGSSYNEQFF.

This chain joins TRBV5-1 and TRBJ2-2, with D perhaps TRBD1 (5 bases). Between the trimmed V and J ends, which lost 1 base and 7 bases, there was a span of 11 bases. Germline values: CDR1 SGHRS, CDR2 YFSETQ. This CDR3 region has 14 residues. CDR3 region: CASSLKQVVGELFF. The CDR3 DNA follows: TGCGCCAGCAGCTTGAAACAGGTCGTCGGGGAGCTGTTTTTT. Full variable domain (outside the CDR3, taken from reference TRBV5-1 and TRBJ2-2): KAGVTQTPRYLIKTRGQQVTLSCSPISGHRSVSWYQQTPGQGLQFLFEYFSETQRNKGNFPGRFSGRQFSNSRSEMNVSTLELGDSALYLCASSLKQVVGELFFGEGSRLTVL.

This rearrangement joins TRBV3-1 to TRBJ1-1, with D tentatively TRBD1 (5 bases). The V gene's germline CDR1 is LGHDT and CDR2 YNNKEL (reference sequence). This CDR3 region has 18 residues. V lost 0 bases, J lost 1 base, and 18 bases lay in between. In nucleotides, the CDR3 is TGTGCCAGCAGCCAAGATAGTCAGGGCCCGTATACGAACACTGAAGCTTTCTTT. Encoded protein: CASSQDSQGPYTNTEAFF.

This clonotype was seen a few times. The chain couples TRBV12-3 or TRBV12-4 to TRBJ1-1; no clear D gene. V lost 2 bases and J 1 base, leaving 8 bases between the germline ends. This CDR3 is 14 amino acids long. Here the CDR3 DNA reads TGTGCCAGCAGTTTACATGCGGGGAACACTGAAGCTTTCTTT. Translated: CASSLHAGNTEAFF.

The V gene is TRBV12-3 or TRBV12-4, the J gene TRBJ1-4; 7 bases map to TRBD1. This CDR3 region has 14 residues. Germline trimming cut 8 bases from V and 7 bases from J; bases unmatched to any gene: 10. The CDR3 here is CASPRDSSSEKLFF. For the CDR3, the DNA is TGTGCCAGCCCCCGGGACAGTTCCTCTGAAAAACTGTTTTTT.

A few counts support this clonotype. The chain joins TRBV20-1 to TRBJ1-1, with a weak D call TRBD1 (6 bases). CDR3 size: 15 residues. The V gene's germline CDR1 is DFQATT and CDR2 SNEGSKA (reference sequence). V lost 0 bases and J lost 1, with 12 bases in between. CDR3 coding DNA: TGCAGTGCTAGAGAGGTCAGGGGTGGGAACACTGAAGCTTTCTTT. Translating it yields CSAREVRGGNTEAFF.

This chain joins TRBV6-5 and TRBJ1-1, with D perhaps TRBD1 (5 bases). The V gene's germline CDR1 is MNHEY and CDR2 SVGAGI. The CDR3 covers 14 residues. Trimming cost V 1 base and J 4 bases, with 10 bases left between them. The CDR3 here is CASSYFQGGTEAFF. The CDR3 nucleotides read TGTGCCAGCAGTTACTTCCAGGGTGGCACTGAAGCTTTCTTT.

This chain uses TRBV10-2 with TRBJ1-1; no definite D call. Per germline, CDR1 WSHSY and CDR2 SAAADI. The CDR3 loop spans 11 amino acids. Trimming removed 6 bases from V and 12 bases from J, with 14 bases in between. This CDR3 is CASRPPGGTFF. The CDR3 DNA reads as TGCGCCAGCAGACCACCGGGAGGCACTTTCTTT.

In this sample, this clonotype turned up a few times. The CDR3 nucleotides are TGTGCCAGCACCGAACGAGGGACAGGGGCTAACTATGGCTACACCTTC. Protein: CASTERGTGANYGYTF. The chain couples TRBV6-1 to TRBJ1-2; 10 bases are a match to TRBD1. This CDR3 contains 16 residues. Germline V lookup: CDR1 MNHNS, CDR2 SASEGT. After removal of 7 bases from V and 0 bases from J, the junction contained 8 bases not matched to a gene.

The rearrangement uses TRBV28 and TRBJ2-7; tentative D call: TRBD1 (6 bases). The ends were cut back, 5 bases at V and 6 bases at J, with 17 bases in the middle. Germline V gene sequence: CDR1 MDHEN, CDR2 SYDVKM. The CDR3 covers 14 residues. The CDR3: CASSPPPTGSEQYF. CDR3 DNA sequence: TGTGCCAGCAGTCCCCCCCCGACAGGAAGCGAGCAGTACTTC.

The chain combines TRBV28 with TRBJ2-5; maybe TRBD1 (6 bases). Germline lookup yields CDR1 MDHEN and CDR2 SYDVKM. Between the trimmed V and J ends, which lost 3 bases and 7 bases, there was a span of 12 bases. CDR3 length equals 13 residues. This CDR3 reads CASSFRTDATQYF. The CDR3 DNA reads as TGTGCCAGCAGTTTCCGGACAGACGCGACCCAGTACTTC.

There are many counts of this clonotype. The chain uses TRBV20-1 and TRBJ2-2, with TRBD2 matching over 10 bases. Germline-derived CDR1 and CDR2 are DFQATT and SNEGSKA (reference sequence). V was clipped by 5 bases and J by 4 bases; unmatched bases: 7. This CDR3 is built from 15 residues. The CDR3 loop is CSADGLAGGTGELFF. CDR3 nucleotide sequence: TGCAGTGCTGACGGTTTAGCGGGAGGCACCGGGGAGCTGTTTTTT.

This clonotype was recorded a few times. V gene TRBV6-2 or TRBV6-3 combines with J gene TRBJ2-3; D remains unclear. Looked up from germline, CDR1 is MNHEY and CDR2 is SVGEGT. There are 16 residues in the CDR3. V was clipped by 2 bases and J by 2 bases, with 14 bases between them. The CDR3, as DNA: TGTGCCAGCAGTTACGTCCAGATACAACTCACAGATACGCAGTATTTT. Translating gives CASSYVQIQLTDTQYF.

This clonotype was observed a few times. Written as DNA, the CDR3 is TGCGCCAGCAGCCAAACGACTAGCGGGCTCTACAATGAGCAGTTCTTC. It specifies CASSQTTSGLYNEQFF. The V gene is TRBV4-3, the J gene TRBJ2-1; 10 bases fit TRBD2. V lost 2 bases, J lost 3 bases, and 4 bases stayed unmatched. From germline, CDR1 is LGHNA and CDR2 YSLEER. CDR3 length equals 16 residues.

This clonotype occurred a few times. The chain is built from TRBV18 and TRBJ2-2; D possibly corresponds to TRBD1 (5 bases). Germline CDR1 reads KGHSH; CDR2 reads LQKENI. V lost 11 bases and J 1 base, leaving 11 bases between the germline ends. This CDR3 comprises 13 residues. CDR3 in DNA: TGTGCCCTGGGGCCAGGGAACACCGGGGAGCTGTTTTTT. Encoded protein: CALGPGNTGELFF.